The text below deals with one T cell receptor (beta chain). Its cognate antigen is unknown. The ends were cut back, 7 bases at V and 11 bases at J, with 17 bases in the middle. Germline-derived CDR1 and CDR2 are LNHDA and SQIVND (reference sequence). The CDR3 is 12 amino acids. Primers: 60 Vbeta forward and 13 Jbeta reverse. Assay: immunoSEQ multiplex PCR; the TCRdb copy retains only in-frame clones and omits some. The data show over 80,000 clones, with about three quarters seen just once and approximately 15% held by the top ten. This sample stems from a study of cytomegalovirus exposure and HLA in healthy donors. General observations from the study: For TCR beta chains, V- and J-gene trimming was later linked to a missense DCLRE1C variant.

V and J are TRBV19 and TRBJ1-1, with D possibly TRBD1 on 5 matching bases. This clonotype originated in a man aged 55 to 70 in good health and CMV-seropositive. Sequencing was performed on PBMCs. The DNA for the CDR3 is TGTGCCAGTAATGACCAGGGCCTAGGGGCTTTCTTT. Translating gives CASNDQGLGAFF.